These 30 T cell receptor beta chains share one sample of origin, sequenced in a study of T cell repertoires in cytomegalovirus infection. Using its own MiXCR run on the reads, TCRdb lists one record per CDR3 protein. Of around 530,000 distinct CDR3 sequences in the sample, approximately 15% were seen once. Sample: CD8+ T cells from PBMCs. The receptors come from a human donor in good health (CMV status not recorded). Some clones in this sample may be carry-over from other donors' samples.

This clonotype turned up a few times. The V gene is TRBV29-1, the J gene TRBJ2-7; D is unresolved. Trimming took 8 bases from V and 2 from J, leaving 22 bases between them. This CDR3 spans 15 amino acids. Germline CDR1 reads SQVTM; CDR2 reads ANQGSEA. CDR3 in amino acids: CSFRLTRRDTYEQYF. CDR3 in DNA: TGCAGCTTTAGACTCACTCGCCGAGACACCTACGAGCAGTACTTC.

Comment on this clonotype: One base away lies a much larger clone, so this may be a sequencing read error. The CDR3 coding sequence is TGTGCCAGCAGACGACTAGCGGGGGGGTGTGAGCAGTTCTTC. As protein: CASRRLAGGCEQFF. The chain couples TRBV27 to TRBJ2-1; 14 bases fit TRBD2. Germline V gene sequence: CDR1 MNHEY, CDR2 SMNVEV (reference sequence). This CDR3 has 14 residues. V lost 6 bases to trimming and J lost 9 bases; unmatched junction nucleotides: 4.

V usage is TRBV27 and J usage is TRBJ2-7; maybe TRBD1 (5 bases). There are 13 residues in the CDR3. V lost 7 bases and J lost 0, with 10 bases in between. In germline, CDR1 is MNHEY, CDR2 SMNVEV (reference sequence). CDR3 coding DNA: TGTGCCAGCAAACGACAGAACTCCTACGAGCAGTACTTC. Encoded protein: CASKRQNSYEQYF.

The gene calls are TRBV18 and TRBJ1-1, with a possible D match to TRBD1 (6 bases). CDR3 length: 14 amino acids. The germline CDR1 and CDR2 sequences are KGHSH and LQKENI. V lost 5 bases, J lost 2 bases, and 12 bases lay in between. The CDR3 sequence: CASSRQGFNTEAFF. The DNA of the CDR3 is TGTGCCAGCTCAAGGCAGGGGTTTAACACTGAAGCTTTCTTT.

As for this clonotype: This may come from a read error, since a much larger clone is one base off. No conserved phenylalanine or tryptophan is present at the end of the CDR3, so a read error is the likely explanation. The chain has TRBV11-2 and TRBJ2-1, with D possibly TRBD2 on 7 matching bases. This CDR3 has 15 amino acids. Germline CDR1 and CDR2: SGHAT and FQNNGV. Trimming stripped 5 bases from V and 8 bases from J, with 19 bases between. The chain's CDR3 is CASSRPGGEVHEQFV. The DNA of the CDR3 is TGTGCCAGCAGCCGTCCGGGGGGCGAGGTCCATGAGCAGTTCGTC.

This clonotype was counted at least ten times. The chain is built from TRBV5-4 and TRBJ2-4, with 9 bases matching TRBD2. This CDR3 region has 19 residues. Germline CDR1 and CDR2: SGHNT and YYREEE (reference sequence). J gave up 7 bases and V 5 bases, and 22 bases lay outside the gene matches. CDR3: CASSRRTSVFLPGGNIQYF. For the CDR3, the DNA is TGTGCCAGCAGTCGTAGGACTAGCGTCTTTCTCCCCGGAGGGAACATTCAGTACTTC.

The chain employs TRBV5-6 and TRBJ1-1; 10 bases align to TRBD1. Germline CDR1 is SGHDT and CDR2 is YYEEEE. The ends lost 0 bases at V and 0 bases at J; junction bases unmatched: 8. The CDR3 spans 18 residues. CDR3 nucleotide sequence: TGTGCCAGCAGCTTGGAGGGGACAGGGGATTGGATGAACACTGAAGCTTTCTTT. It translates to CASSLEGTGDWMNTEAFF.

The genes are TRBV13 and TRBJ1-1, with 10 bases that match TRBD1. Germline CDR1 is PRHDT and CDR2 is FYEKMQ (reference sequence). The CDR3 is 14 amino acids. Losses at the gene ends were 4 bases for V and 4 bases for J; bases not matched to a gene: 3. This CDR3 is CASSYDRGLTEAFF. The CDR3 DNA follows: TGTGCCAGCAGCTATGACAGGGGGCTCACTGAAGCTTTCTTT. Full variable domain (rest looked up from reference TRBV13 and TRBJ1-1): AAGVIQSPRHLIKEKRETATLKCYPIPRHDTVYWYQQGPGQDPQFLISFYEKMQSDKGSIPDRFSAQQFSDYHSELNMSSLELGDSALYFCASSYDRGLTEAFFGQGTRLTVV.

The chain is built from TRBV28 and TRBJ2-4; 12 nucleotides agree with TRBD2. The CDR3 spans 19 residues. V lost 5 bases, J lost 5 bases, and 16 bases stayed unmatched. The germline gives CDR1 MDHEN, CDR2 SYDVKM. The CDR3 DNA reads as TGTGCCAGCAGTCTTCGGACTAGCGGGAAATTGATGGGAGAAAACATTCAGTACTTC. Its protein is CASSLRTSGKLMGENIQYF.

The sample holds many counts of this clonotype. The chain is built from TRBV5-1 and TRBJ1-1; 8 nucleotides agree with TRBD1. J lost 8 bases, V lost 4 bases, and 10 bases had no gene match. The CDR3 extends over 14 amino acids. Per germline, CDR1 SGHRS and CDR2 YFSETQ. CDR3 DNA sequence: TGCGCCAGCAGCCCCCCCGGACAGGGAAGAGAAGCTTTCTTT. Translating gives CASSPPGQGREAFF.

This clonotype occurred a few times. The DNA for the CDR3 is TGTGCCAGCAGTTTACAAGGGGCATCTAGCTATGGCTACACCTTC. Protein sequence: CASSLQGASSYGYTF. The J gene is TRBJ1-2, the V gene TRBV28, with D perhaps matching TRBD1 (5 bases). This CDR3 is 15 amino acids long. V lost 2 bases and J lost 4, with 14 bases in between. Germline V gives CDR1 MDHEN, CDR2 SYDVKM.

The sample holds many counts of this clonotype. This chain uses TRBV12-3 or TRBV12-4 with TRBJ2-1, with 11 bases fitting TRBD2. Trimming at V came to 4 bases and at J to 9 bases, leaving 8 bases not matched to a gene. The CDR3 consists of 15 residues. DNA of the CDR3: TGTGCCAGCAGTTCGGGACTAGCGGCCGGCGGTGAGCAGTTCTTC. Encoded protein: CASSSGLAAGGEQFF.

This chain uses TRBV2 with TRBJ2-1; D gene uncertain. This CDR3 has 15 amino acids. Trimming stripped 6 bases from V and 5 bases from J, with 17 bases between. In germline, CDR1 is SNHLY, CDR2 FYNNEI. CDR3 in amino acids: CASRTTSDGHNEQFF. CDR3 nucleotide sequence: TGTGCCAGCAGGACAACCTCGGACGGTCACAATGAGCAGTTCTTC.

This clonotype was seen ten or more times. J is TRBJ2-3 and V is TRBV5-4; 7 positions match TRBD2. The CDR3 has 17 amino acids. V gave up 0 bases and J gave up 3 bases; unmatched junction bases: 10. CDR1 and CDR2 (germline): SGHNT, YYREEE (reference sequence). CDR3 sequence: CASSLGKRREKTDTQYF. The CDR3 DNA reads TGTGCCAGCAGCTTGGGCAAACGGCGGGAGAAAACAGATACGCAGTATTTT.

This clonotype has a count of ten or more. CDR3 in DNA: TGTGCCAGCAGTTCGTTGCCAAACCAAGAGACCCAGTACTTC. Its translation is CASSSLPNQETQYF. The gene calls are TRBV12-3 or TRBV12-4 and TRBJ2-5; D is unclear. Trimming took off 4 bases at V and 0 bases at J, with 9 bases between the two ends. The CDR3 extends over 14 amino acids.

This clonotype occurred a few times. With a much larger clone just one base away, this may be a read error. This chain uses TRBV7-4 with TRBJ1-3; TRBD1 is a possible D gene (5 bases). V lost 5 bases to trimming and J lost 5 bases, with 22 bases between them. Germline lookup yields CDR1 SGHVT and CDR2 SQSDAQ. CDR3 length: 17 residues. The CDR3 nucleotides read TGTGCCAGCAGCCCCCCCCGGCAGGGAAGGTTCAGAAACACCATATATTTT. This translates into CASSPPRQGRFRNTIYF.

As to this clonotype: A much bigger clone sits one base away, suggesting this may be a read error. The rearrangement joins TRBV7-9 to TRBJ2-5, with D perhaps matching TRBD1 or TRBD2 (7 bases each). CDR1 is SEHNR, CDR2 FQNEAQ, per germline (reference sequence). The CDR3 extends over 14 amino acids. CDR3 region: CASRPGGGQETKYF. The CDR3 DNA sequence: TGTGCCAGCAGACCAGGGGGGGGACAAGAGACCAAGTACTTC.

This rearrangement joins TRBV6-2 or TRBV6-3 to TRBJ2-7; D perhaps matches TRBD2 (5 bases). Germline V gene sequence: CDR1 MNHEY, CDR2 SVGEGT. The CDR3 spans 13 residues. The V end was cut by 6 bases, the J end by 2 bases, with 11 bases between. The CDR3 nucleotides read TGTGCCAGCAGCGGGGTCCGTGCCTACGAGCAGTACTTC. This sequence encodes CASSGVRAYEQYF.

This clonotype was counted at least ten times. This chain links TRBV7-6 with TRBJ2-7; 9 positions agree with TRBD2. CDR1 is SGHVS, CDR2 FNYEAQ, per germline. The J segment lost 0 bases and the V segment lost 5 bases, leaving 2 bases of the junction unmatched. The CDR3 is 14 residues long. This chain's CDR3 is CASSRAGGSYEQYF. The CDR3 bases are TGTGCCAGCAGCCGAGCGGGAGGCTCCTACGAGCAGTACTTC.

With regard to this clonotype: A much larger clone differs from this one at a single base, so this may be a read error. This chain links TRBV12-3 or TRBV12-4 with TRBJ2-1; 11 positions agree with TRBD2. This CDR3 spans 15 amino acids. Trimming cost V 2 bases and J 7 bases; bases outside gene matches: 4. The CDR3 nucleotides are TGTGCCAGCAGTTTAATAGCGGGAGGGCTGAATGAGCAGTTCTTC. Translated, it gives CASSLIAGGLNEQFF.

In its sample, this clonotype was seen a few times. This rearrangement joins TRBV19 to TRBJ1-5; TRBD1 matches at 8 bases. Trimming took 5 bases from V and 3 from J; bases not matched to a gene: 9. This CDR3 contains 16 residues. Germline assignment: CDR1 LNHDA and CDR2 SQIVND (reference sequence). The CDR3 region is CASSPAFRGLNQPQHF. The CDR3 bases are TGTGCCAGTAGTCCTGCGTTCAGGGGGCTCAATCAGCCCCAGCATTTT.

This clonotype was seen ten or more times. The chain uses TRBV7-3 and TRBJ2-1; D possibly matches TRBD1 or TRBD2 (6 bases each). The CDR3 runs 16 residues. CDR1 and CDR2 (germline): SGHTA, FQGTGA. Between the trimmed V and J ends, which lost 1 base and 5 bases, there was a span of 15 bases. CDR3 DNA: TGTGCCAGCAGCTTAATAGCTCAGGGGAGGCACAATGAGCAGTTCTTC. This gives the protein CASSLIAQGRHNEQFF.

V and J are TRBV20-1 and TRBJ2-7; D is unresolved. This CDR3 region has 15 residues. Per the germline V gene, CDR1 is DFQATT and CDR2 is SNEGSKA (reference sequence). Trimming took off 3 bases at V and 6 bases at J, with 21 bases between the two ends. Written as DNA, the CDR3 is TGCAGTGCTAGTGGAATAGGGCTCGCCTGGGGCGAGCAGTACTTC. Translated, it gives CSASGIGLAWGEQYF.

This clonotype was recorded at least ten times. This chain uses TRBV6-6 with TRBJ2-3; a weak D match, TRBD2 (5 bases). CDR3 size: 12 residues. Between the trimmed V and J ends, which lost 4 bases and 5 bases, there was a span of 7 bases. CDR1 is MNHNY and CDR2 is SVGAGI in the germline V gene (reference sequence). CDR3 nucleotide sequence: TGTGCCAGCAGTTGGGAGATAGATACGCAGTATTTT. It encodes CASSWEIDTQYF.

The chain uses TRBV18 and TRBJ1-5; D not certain. Germline CDR1 and CDR2: KGHSH and LQKENI. V was pared by 3 bases and J by 4 bases, with 13 bases between. The CDR3 has 15 amino acids. CDR3 sequence: CASSPPGSYNQPQHF. CDR3 coding DNA: TGTGCCAGCTCACCGCCAGGCAGTTATAATCAGCCCCAGCATTTT.

This clonotype appeared a few times. This chain links TRBV6-6 with TRBJ2-6; maybe TRBD1 (6 bases). V lost 5 bases to trimming and J lost 6 bases, with 8 bases between them. The length of the CDR3 is 13 residues. The germline V gene has CDR1 MNHNY and CDR2 SVGAGI (reference sequence). The CDR3 loop is CASSTGLANVLTF. CDR3 sequence (DNA): TGTGCCAGCAGTACAGGGTTGGCCAACGTCCTGACTTTC.

In this sample, this clonotype turned up many times. As DNA, the CDR3 is TGTGCCAGCCGAATAGGGGCTTTGACAGATACGCAGTATTTT. It translates to CASRIGALTDTQYF. This chain joins TRBV7-3 and TRBJ2-3, with D perhaps TRBD1 (5 bases). This CDR3 region has 14 residues. V lost 8 bases and J lost 3, with 15 bases in between. Germline V gene data show CDR1 as SGHTA and CDR2 as FQGTGA.

This clonotype was seen repeatedly, ten times or more. The chain carries TRBV7-6 and TRBJ2-7; TRBD1 or TRBD2 may be the D gene (5 bases each). This CDR3 is built from 13 residues. Germline V gene sequence: CDR1 SGHVS, CDR2 FNYEAQ. V was cut by 5 bases and J by 6 bases, with 14 bases left in between. CDR3: CASSMGDPREQYF. The CDR3 bases are TGTGCCAGCAGCATGGGGGACCCTCGCGAGCAGTACTTC.

On this clonotype itself: This may come from a read error, since a much larger clone is one base off. The final CDR3 position lacks the conserved phenylalanine or tryptophan, pointing to a likely read error. The gene calls are TRBV12-3 or TRBV12-4 and TRBJ1-2; TRBD1 is a possible D gene (5 bases). This CDR3 is 16 amino acids long. Trimming removed 7 bases at V and 6 bases at J, with 24 bases between. CDR3 sequence reads: CASTLRDLGRAHGYTL. For the CDR3, the DNA is TGTGCCAGCACGTTAAGGGATCTGGGACGGGCTCATGGCTACACCTTA.

The chain joins TRBV27 to TRBJ2-5; 9 bases align to TRBD2. Germline assignment: CDR1 MNHEY and CDR2 SMNVEV (reference sequence). The CDR3 sequence is 14 residues long. Trimming removed 6 bases from V and 2 bases from J; junction bases left unmatched: 4. CDR3: CASRPSGRQETQYF. The CDR3 nucleotides are TGTGCCAGCAGGCCAAGCGGGAGGCAAGAGACCCAGTACTTC.